The T cell receptor (beta chain) under discussion was sequenced for a study of T cell changes during pregnancy in multiple sclerosis. The count of this clone is one. The germline V gene has CDR1 SGHRS and CDR2 YFSETQ. The CDR3 is 15 amino acids. Trimming removed 10 bases from V and 5 bases from J; junction bases left unmatched: 12. Sequencing was performed with immunoSEQ multiplex PCR; in TCRdb, only in-frame clones are kept and a portion is missing. The sample has about 62,000 clones, approximately 90% seen once. V gene TRBV5-1 combines with J gene TRBJ2-2; 9 nucleotides align to TRBD1. The origin of this receptor is a female donor in good health, enrolled as a control in a pregnancy study. The starting material was peripheral blood, obtained in the second trimester of pregnancy. The CDR3 DNA reads TGCGCCGTTTCTTTAGGGACAGGGCGAACCGGGGAGCTGTTTTTT. Translated: CAVSLGTGRTGELFF.